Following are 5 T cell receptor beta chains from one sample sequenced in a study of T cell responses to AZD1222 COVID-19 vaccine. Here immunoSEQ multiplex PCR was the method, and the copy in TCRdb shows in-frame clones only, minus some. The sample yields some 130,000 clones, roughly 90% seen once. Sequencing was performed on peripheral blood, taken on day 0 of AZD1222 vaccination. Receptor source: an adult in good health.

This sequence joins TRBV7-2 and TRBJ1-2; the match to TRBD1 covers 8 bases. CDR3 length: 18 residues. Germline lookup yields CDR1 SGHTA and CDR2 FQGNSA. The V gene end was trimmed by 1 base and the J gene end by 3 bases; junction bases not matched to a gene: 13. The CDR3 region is CASSLVGSRGRFHYGYTF. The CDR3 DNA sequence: TGTGCCAGCAGCTTAGTTGGATCCAGGGGGCGCTTCCACTATGGCTACACCTTC.

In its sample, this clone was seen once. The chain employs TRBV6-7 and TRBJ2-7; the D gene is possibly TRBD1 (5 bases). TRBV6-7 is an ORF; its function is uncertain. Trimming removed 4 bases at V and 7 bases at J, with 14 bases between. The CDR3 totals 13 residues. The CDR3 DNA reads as TGTGCCAGCAGTTTGGGGTCGAAGGGGGAGCAGTACTTC. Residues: CASSLGSKGEQYF.

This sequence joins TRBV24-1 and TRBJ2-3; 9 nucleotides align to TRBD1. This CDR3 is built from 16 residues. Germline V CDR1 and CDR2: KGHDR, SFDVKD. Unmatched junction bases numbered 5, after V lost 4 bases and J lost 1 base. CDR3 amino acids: CATSDRTGVGTDTQYF. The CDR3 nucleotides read TGTGCCACCAGTGACCGGACAGGGGTTGGCACAGATACGCAGTATTTT.

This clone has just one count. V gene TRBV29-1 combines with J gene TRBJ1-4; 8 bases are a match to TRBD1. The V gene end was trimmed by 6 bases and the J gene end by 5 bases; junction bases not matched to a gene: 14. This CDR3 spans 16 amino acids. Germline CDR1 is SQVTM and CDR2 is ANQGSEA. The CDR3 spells CSVGPGGVLGNEKLFF. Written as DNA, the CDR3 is TGCAGCGTGGGGCCAGGGGGCGTTTTGGGGAATGAAAAACTGTTTTTT.

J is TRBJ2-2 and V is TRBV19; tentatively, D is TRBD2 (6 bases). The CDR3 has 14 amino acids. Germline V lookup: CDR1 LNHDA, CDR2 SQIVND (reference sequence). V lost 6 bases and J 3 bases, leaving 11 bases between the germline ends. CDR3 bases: TGTGCCAGTAGCCCAGCGGGCGACACCGGGGAGCTGTTTTTT. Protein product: CASSPAGDTGELFF.